This T cell receptor (beta chain) is from a study of beta chain features in type 1 diabetes. This clone was found a few times. Its antigen is unknown. Expressed TCRB transcripts were sequenced, since all the RNA that had been isolated was reverse transcribed. The method was immunoSEQ multiplex PCR; TCRdb's version includes in-frame clones alone and lacks a portion of them. Of about 340,000 clones listed, approximately 12% are singletons. Purity above 95% was achieved in all sorted populations. V dropped 2 bases and J dropped 0; count of bases not matched to a gene: 4. Germline lookup yields CDR1 LNHNV and CDR2 YYDKDF (reference sequence). CDR3 length: 18 residues. Study-wide points: Individuals with type 1 diabetes displayed fewer insertions and more deletions at VDJ junctions. TCRB CDR3s from Type 1 diabetes patients were moderately but significantly shorter in all four CD4+ subsets.

The specimen was naive CD4+ T cells from blood. This clonotype was sampled from a woman between 18 and 30 years old with type 1 diabetes. The chain is built from TRBV15 and TRBJ2-6; 10 bases line up with TRBD1. The CDR3 is CATSRRDRGLSGANVLTF. The CDR3, as DNA: TGTGCCACCAGCAGACGGGACAGGGGACTCTCTGGGGCCAACGTCCTGACTTTC. The full variable domain, with the rest looked up from reference TRBV15 and TRBJ2-6, is DAMVIQNPRYQVTQFGKPVTLSCSQTLNHNVMYWYQQKSSQAPKLLFHYYDKDFNNEADTPDNFQSRRPNTSFCFLDIRSPGLGDTAMYLCATSRRDRGLSGANVLTFGAGSRLTVL.